The 31 T cell receptor beta chains listed next were all sequenced from one sample in a study of blood T cell repertoires in COVID-19. Clones were read by immunoSEQ multiplex PCR, and TCRdb kept only the in-frame ones, dropping some. Here the sample spans over 200,000 clones, around 89% being singletons. Material for sequencing was peripheral blood. The source of these receptors is a man aged 25 to 40 with COVID-19, enrolled during active disease.

The chain couples TRBV5-1 to TRBJ2-1; TRBD2 matches at 12 bases. The CDR3 loop spans 19 amino acids. Germline values: CDR1 SGHRS, CDR2 YFSETQ. The V gene end was trimmed by 4 bases and the J gene end by 0 bases; junction bases not matched to a gene: 11. The CDR3: CASSPTSGGPTGSYNEQFF. CDR3 coding DNA: TGCGCCAGCAGCCCGACTAGCGGGGGCCCCACCGGCTCCTACAATGAGCAGTTCTTC.

V and J are TRBV2 and TRBJ2-7; D possibly corresponds to TRBD2 (6 bases). Per the germline V gene, CDR1 is SNHLY and CDR2 is FYNNEI. The germline V and J ends were trimmed by 6 bases and 8 bases, with 23 bases remaining between them. CDR3 size: 15 residues. The CDR3 here is CASRDTERVRFKQYF. DNA of the CDR3: TGTGCCAGCAGAGACACGGAGCGGGTTCGTTTCAAGCAGTACTTC.

The V and J genes are TRBV4-2 and TRBJ1-5; D is unclear. V was clipped by 0 bases and J by 0 bases, with 6 bases between them. Germline loops: CDR1 LGHNA, CDR2 YNFKEQ. This CDR3 comprises 15 residues. The CDR3: CASSQDRYSNQPQHF. The DNA for the CDR3 is TGTGCCAGCAGCCAAGATCGTTATAGCAATCAGCCCCAGCATTTT.

The rearrangement uses TRBV7-9 and TRBJ1-2; 7 bases agree with TRBD1. Trimming at V came to 7 bases and at J to 7 bases, leaving 21 bases not matched to a gene. The germline gives CDR1 SEHNR, CDR2 FQNEAQ (reference sequence). This CDR3 contains 17 residues. The CDR3 coding sequence is TGTGCCAGCACCCCCCTGTGGACAGGAGACTATACTTCTGGCTACACCTTC. It specifies CASTPLWTGDYTSGYTF.

The rearrangement joins TRBV7-9 to TRBJ2-7; 7 bases fit TRBD1. CDR1 is SEHNR, CDR2 FQNEAQ, per germline (reference sequence). This CDR3 has 15 amino acids. Germline trimming cut 3 bases from V and 5 bases from J; bases unmatched to any gene: 10. The DNA for the CDR3 is TGTGCCAGCAGCTTCGGGCTGACAGGGCCCCACGAGCAGTACTTC. Protein product: CASSFGLTGPHEQYF.

The chain joins TRBV12-3 or TRBV12-4 to TRBJ1-2, with TRBD1 as a possible D gene (6 bases). Trimming took off 4 bases at V and 4 bases at J, with 10 bases between the two ends. There are 13 residues in the CDR3. As DNA, the CDR3 is TGTGCCAGCAGTTGGACAGACATCTATGGCTACACCTTC. Its protein product is CASSWTDIYGYTF.

The V gene is TRBV15, the J gene TRBJ1-1; D perhaps matches TRBD1 (6 bases). There are 15 residues in the CDR3. V was shortened by 3 bases and J by 11 bases, with 22 bases between the two germline ends. Germline V gives CDR1 LNHNV, CDR2 YYDKDF (reference sequence). The CDR3 DNA reads TGTGCCACCAGCAGCCCGGAGAGGGGGTTAGCGTACGCTTTCTTT. Encoded protein: CATSSPERGLAYAFF.

The chain recombines TRBV9 with TRBJ1-5; D possibly corresponds to TRBD1 (6 bases). Trimming shortened V by 4 bases and J by 0 bases, and 11 bases separated the two germline ends. Germline CDR1 reads SGDLS; CDR2 reads YYNGEE. The CDR3 contains 15 residues. The CDR3 coding sequence is TGTGCCAGCAGCCAGGGACATTATAGCAATCAGCCCCAGCATTTT. This sequence encodes CASSQGHYSNQPQHF.

The chain carries TRBV18 and TRBJ2-7, with 9 bases matching TRBD1. V was clipped by 6 bases and J by 3 bases; unmatched bases: 6. The length of the CDR3 is 14 residues. Germline lookup yields CDR1 KGHSH and CDR2 LQKENI. Here the CDR3 DNA reads TGTGCCAGCTCGGCGGCGGGACAGGGCTACGAGCAGTACTTC. Translation gives CASSAAGQGYEQYF.

This chain links TRBV28 with TRBJ2-7; 9 positions match TRBD1. The CDR3 runs to 16 residues. Germline CDR1 reads MDHEN; CDR2 reads SYDVKM. V trimming: 5 bases; J trimming: 0 bases; junction bases outside the gene matches: 8. DNA for the CDR3: TGTGCCAGCAGTCTCCGGGACAGGGTCCTCTCCTACGAGCAGTACTTC. Residues: CASSLRDRVLSYEQYF.

The rearrangement links TRBV9 to TRBJ1-2; 11 positions agree with TRBD1. Losses at the gene ends were 4 bases for V and 8 bases for J; bases not matched to a gene: 4. From germline, CDR1 is SGDLS and CDR2 YYNGEE. The length of the CDR3 is 13 residues. The CDR3 is CASSPDRGHGYTF. CDR3 DNA: TGTGCCAGCAGCCCGGACAGGGGGCACGGCTACACCTTC.

V is TRBV9 and J is TRBJ2-1; perhaps TRBD2 as D (5 bases). The germline CDR1 and CDR2 sequences are SGDLS and YYNGEE. CDR3 length: 15 residues. V was clipped by 0 bases and J by 0 bases, with 7 bases between them. The CDR3 sequence is CASSVVGSSYNEQFF. In nucleotides, the CDR3 is TGTGCCAGCAGCGTAGTAGGGAGCTCCTACAATGAGCAGTTCTTC.

The chain recombines TRBV19 with TRBJ1-2; 9 nucleotides line up with TRBD1. Per the germline V gene, CDR1 is LNHDA and CDR2 is SQIVND (reference sequence). V lost 6 bases and J lost 8; bases outside the gene matches: 10. This CDR3 is built from 14 residues. The CDR3 loop is CASRNSGTGTGYTF. CDR3 nucleotide sequence: TGTGCCAGTAGAAATTCGGGGACAGGGACGGGCTACACCTTC.

This clone turned up a few times. The chain joins TRBV6-5 to TRBJ1-1; no clear D. The CDR3 loop spans 15 amino acids. V was cut by 7 bases and J by 1 base, with 16 bases left in between. Germline V lookup: CDR1 MNHEY, CDR2 SVGAGI. The CDR3 nucleotides read TGTGCCAGCACCCGAGGGTCGGAGAGGAACACTGAAGCTTTCTTT. It yields the protein CASTRGSERNTEAFF.

The chain combines TRBV27 with TRBJ1-2; possible D gene TRBD1, 6 bases. Trimming shortened V by 7 bases and J by 7 bases, and 22 bases separated the two germline ends. The germline V gene encodes CDR1 MNHEY and CDR2 SMNVEV (reference sequence). CDR3 length: 15 amino acids. The CDR3, as DNA: TGTGCCAGCACCTTTTCAGCTACAGGGTCGCGTGGCTACACCTTC. Translating it yields CASTFSATGSRGYTF.

The V call is TRBV24-1, the J call TRBJ2-2; TRBD1 might be the D (7 bases). In germline, CDR1 is KGHDR, CDR2 SFDVKD. Trimming left V 5 bases short and J 0 bases short, with 21 bases between. This CDR3 comprises 19 residues. CDR3 DNA: TGTGCCACCAGTGCTGCCTCTGGTGACAGGGACTCGAACACCGGGGAGCTGTTTTTT. This encodes CATSAASGDRDSNTGELFF.

The CDR3 DNA sequence: TGTGCCAGCAGCTCGGATATACGACTCGCCTACGAGCAGTACTTC. Its protein is CASSSDIRLAYEQYF. The V and J genes are TRBV6-6 and TRBJ2-7, with unresolved D. With 6 bases removed from V and 2 bases from J, the gap between germline ends came to 17 bases. The germline V gene has CDR1 MNHNY and CDR2 SVGAGI (reference sequence). There are 15 residues in the CDR3.

The chain links TRBV4-1 to TRBJ2-1, with 7 bases matching TRBD2. CDR1 and CDR2 from the germline V gene are MGHRA and YSYEKL. Losses at the gene ends were 3 bases for V and 8 bases for J; bases not matched to a gene: 4. This CDR3 has 13 amino acids. DNA of the CDR3: TGCGCCAGCAGCCACCCCGGACTAGATGAGCAGTTCTTC. It yields the protein CASSHPGLDEQFF.

In this sample, this clone turned up a few times. The rearrangement links TRBV5-4 to TRBJ1-6; a possible D gene is TRBD1 (6 bases). Trimming took 1 base from V and 9 from J, leaving 8 bases between them. Germline loops: CDR1 SGHNT, CDR2 YYREEE (reference sequence). The length of the CDR3 is 13 residues. The CDR3 spells CASSLLGGSPLHF. The CDR3 DNA follows: TGTGCCAGCAGCTTGTTAGGGGGTTCACCCCTCCACTTT.

The chain has TRBV6-5 and TRBJ1-2; 8 bases are a match to TRBD1. Germline V CDR1 and CDR2: MNHEY, SVGAGI. Unmatched junction bases numbered 3, after V lost 6 bases and J lost 6 bases. This CDR3 contains 12 residues. The CDR3 DNA sequence: TGTGCCAGCAGCGACAGGGGCGATGGCTACACCTTC. Translation: CASSDRGDGYTF.

J is TRBJ2-7 and V is TRBV4-2; D unresolved. Trimming shortened V by 0 bases and J by 2 bases, and 11 bases separated the two germline ends. The CDR3 contains 15 residues. Germline CDR1 and CDR2: LGHNA and YNFKEQ. CDR3 nucleotide sequence: TGTGCCAGCAGCCAAGATTTATCAGTCACCTACGAGCAGTACTTC. Protein sequence: CASSQDLSVTYEQYF.

The chain carries TRBV7-3 and TRBJ2-7; 7 nucleotides align to TRBD1. The germline gives CDR1 SGHTA, CDR2 FQGTGA. With 6 bases clipped from V and 0 bases from J, the junction kept 5 bases outside the gene matches. The CDR3 extends over 14 amino acids. DNA for the CDR3: TGTGCCAGCAGTCCGACAGGGATCTCCTACGAGCAGTACTTC. The encoded protein is CASSPTGISYEQYF. The full variable domain, rest sourced from reference TRBV7-3 and TRBJ2-7, is GAGVSQTPSNKVTEKGKYVELRCDPISGHTALYWYRQSLGQGPEFLIYFQGTGAADDSGLPNDRFFAVRPEGSVSTLKIQRTERGDSAVYLCASSPTGISYEQYFGPGTRLTVT.

The rearrangement links TRBV19 to TRBJ1-1; D is possibly TRBD1 (6 bases). Germline CDR1 LNHDA, CDR2 SQIVND (reference sequence). V lost 3 bases to trimming and J lost 3 bases, with 14 bases between them. The CDR3 runs 15 residues. The chain's CDR3 is CASSIRWAGDTEAFF. CDR3 sequence (DNA): TGTGCCAGTAGTATCAGATGGGCAGGGGACACTGAAGCTTTCTTT.

A single count supports this clone. This chain joins TRBV3-1 (or the pseudogene TRBV3-2) and TRBJ1-2; 8 nucleotides line up with TRBD1. Germline trimming cut 7 bases from V and 6 bases from J; bases unmatched to any gene: 7. The CDR3 loop spans 13 amino acids. From germline, CDR1 is LGHDT and CDR2 YNNKEL (reference sequence). CDR3 sequence reads: CASKDRVEDGYTF. Here the CDR3 DNA reads TGTGCCAGCAAGGACAGGGTGGAGGATGGCTACACCTTC.

V is TRBV19 and J is TRBJ1-4; weak D call: TRBD1 (6 bases). Trimming took 5 bases from V and 4 from J, leaving 11 bases between them. The CDR3 consists of 14 residues. The germline CDR1 and CDR2 sequences are LNHDA and SQIVND (reference sequence). CDR3 sequence (DNA): TGTGCCAGTAGTCTGGACAGTAGTAATGAAAAACTGTTTTTT. This codes for CASSLDSSNEKLFF.

The genes are TRBV4-1 and TRBJ2-1, with no clear D. V lost 1 base and J 4 bases, leaving 5 bases between the germline ends. Per the germline V gene, CDR1 is MGHRA and CDR2 is YSYEKL. The CDR3 consists of 13 residues. The CDR3 spells CASSQGAYNEQFF. CDR3 DNA sequence: TGCGCCAGCAGCCAAGGGGCGTACAATGAGCAGTTCTTC.

V gene TRBV6-4 combines with J gene TRBJ1-2, with 10 bases fitting TRBD1. Germline CDR1 and CDR2: MRHNA and SNTAGT. V shed 2 bases and J 9 bases; nucleotides not matched to a gene: 3. The CDR3 loop spans 13 amino acids. The CDR3 DNA sequence: TGTGCCAGCAGTGACGGGACAGGGGAGCGCTACACCTTC. Residues: CASSDGTGERYTF.

The rearrangement uses TRBV24-1 and TRBJ2-1, with 7 bases matching TRBD2. V was clipped by 6 bases and J by 7 bases; unmatched bases: 8. This CDR3 has 14 amino acids. Germline lookup yields CDR1 KGHDR and CDR2 SFDVKD. This CDR3 is CATSRSGLSNEQFF. The DNA for the CDR3 is TGTGCCACCAGTCGCTCGGGACTATCAAATGAGCAGTTCTTC.

V usage is TRBV28 and J usage is TRBJ2-7; 7 nucleotides match TRBD2. Trimming took 4 bases from V and 3 from J; bases not matched to a gene: 15. The CDR3 runs 17 residues. Germline CDR1 is MDHEN and CDR2 is SYDVKM. CDR3 DNA: TGTGCCAGCAGTTCCCCTAACGAGGGAGGGCCCTTCTACGAGCAGTACTTC. This codes for CASSSPNEGGPFYEQYF. Supplemented by reference TRBV28 and TRBJ2-7, the full variable domain reads DVKVTQSSRYLVKRTGEKVFLECVQDMDHENMFWYRQDPGLGLRLIYFSYDVKMKEKGDIPEGYSVSREKKERFSLILESASTNQTSMYLCASSSPNEGGPFYEQYFGPGTRLTVT.

This chain joins TRBV19 and TRBJ1-1, with D possibly TRBD1 on 5 matching bases. Trimming cost V 7 bases and J 3 bases, with 12 bases left between them. The CDR3 length is 13 residues. Looked up from germline, CDR1 is LNHDA and CDR2 is SQIVND (reference sequence). The CDR3 spells CASNLGGDTEAFF. As DNA, the CDR3 is TGTGCCAGTAACCTCGGGGGGGACACTGAAGCTTTCTTT. The variable domain in full, completed from reference TRBV19 and TRBJ1-1, reads DGGITQSPKYLFRKEGQNVTLSCEQNLNHDAMYWYRQDPGQGLRLIYYSQIVNDFQKGDIAEGYSVSREKKESFPLTVTSAQKNPTAFYLCASNLGGDTEAFFGQGTRLTVV.

Remarks on this clone: Relative to the germline gene, one junction end is altered; a read error may explain this. This rearrangement joins TRBV7-6 to TRBJ1-1; TRBD1 is a possible D gene (6 bases). Germline V gives CDR1 SGHVS, CDR2 FNYEAQ. The CDR3 spans 19 residues. CDR3 in DNA: TGTGCCAGCAGCTTAGAGGTGGGGGGGCAGGGGAAGATGAACACTGAAGTTTTCTTT. Translation gives CASSLEVGGQGKMNTEVFF.